The sequence of this T cell receptor (beta chain) was determined in a study of CD8 T cells in ankylosing spondylitis (TCRdb year 2017). Turning to the overall study: To find TCR variants linked to disease, the study profiled T cell receptor beta repertoires in ankylosing spondylitis patients and healthy donors. The full study cohort was made up of about 24 ankylosing spondylitis patients and roughly 98 healthy donors. Samples of peripheral blood were taken, and for ankylosing spondylitis patients, synovial fluid was collected as well.

The sequencer listed for this sample is Illumina HiSeq 2500. TCR beta libraries were prepared by quantitative 5'-RACE with molecular barcodes. Per the original workflow: A new computational method based on a probabilistic model of VDJ rearrangement was used to identify disease-linked TCR variants. Clones were called with MiXCR by TCRdb after fastp trimmed the public reads at Q25, and only in-frame beta chains were retained. When rows share a CDR3 protein, they turn into one entry using the most common DNA and genes. The V and J calls, along with clone size, are taken from TCRdb and not from the paper's own processing. The sample records about 240,000 distinct CDR3 sequences, about 10% of which are singletons. In total, the top ten clones hold approximately 6.6% of the sample. The CDR3 covers 13 residues, taking in both the cysteine and the phenylalanine. Only the CDR3 DNA is retained, 39 bases long and in frame from the first base. In the germline V gene (reference sequence), CDR1 corresponds to DFQATT and CDR2 to SNEGSKA.

Points the paper makes about the study in general: The disease-linked clones were reported to be significantly enriched in matched synovial fluid samples from ankylosing spondylitis patients. Some motif variants had previously been reported in the synovial fluid and blood of reactive arthritis patients, which suggests shared mechanisms of disease initiation. A TCR beta motif made up of several highly homologous amino acid variants appeared to be characteristic of blood from ankylosing spondylitis patients. The disease-linked clones showed a CD8+ phenotype and occurred at relatively low frequencies in peripheral blood.

This clonotype was found many times. The clone's antigen remains unknown. At one end the junction does not follow the germline gene, possibly because of a read error. This TCR came from a male donor with ankylosing spondylitis or in good health (not recorded which). This sequence uses TRBV20-1 and TRBJ1-2, with a tentative D gene TRBD1 over 6 matching bases. The sample comprised blood, either unsorted or a sorted T cell fraction (not recorded which). The CDR3 reads CSARAGGGGGYTF. In nucleotides, the sequence is TGCAGTGCAAGAGCCGGGGGGGGCGGTGGCTACACCTTC.